What follows are 32 T cell receptor beta chains derived from one specimen sequenced in a study of radiation and T cells in renal cell carcinoma. Repertoires were generated with immunoSEQ multiplex PCR, while TCRdb's copy carries only in-frame clones and drops some. The sample has tens of thousands of clones; roughly 80% are singletons. Time point specified: blood 4 weeks post-SBRT, at nephrectomy. Treatment denoted: 15 Gy SBRT to primary tumor, nephrectomy 4 weeks later. The sample was blood, taken from a patient whose treatment included radiotherapy and nephrectomy. The source of these receptors is a man aged 55 to 69 with renal cell carcinoma.

The rearrangement links TRBV6-4 to TRBJ2-2; D not certain. V shed 6 bases and J shed 6 bases, with 14 bases lying between them. This CDR3 has 14 amino acids. The germline V gene encodes CDR1 MRHNA and CDR2 SNTAGT. In nucleotides, the CDR3 is TGTGCCAGCAGACCCGGTGGGGTGGCCGGGGAGCTGTTTTTT. Encoded protein: CASRPGGVAGELFF.

V gene TRBV6-5 combines with J gene TRBJ1-3; the D is unclear. Germline loops: CDR1 MNHEY, CDR2 SVGAGI. V was clipped by 8 bases and J by 0 bases, with 8 bases between them. The CDR3 covers 13 residues. Here the CDR3 reads CASRSVSGNTIYF. Here the CDR3 DNA reads TGTGCCAGCCGATCGGTCTCTGGAAACACCATATATTTT.

This chain joins TRBV10-3 and TRBJ1-5; D may be TRBD1 (5 bases). CDR1 and CDR2 (germline): ENHRY, SYGVKD. The V gene lost 3 bases and the J gene lost 2 bases, with 8 bases spanning the gap. This CDR3 has 14 residues. As DNA, the CDR3 is TGTGCCATCAGTGACGTAGGGGGCAATCAGCCCCAGCATTTT. Translation gives CAISDVGGNQPQHF.

This clone occurred once. This chain connects TRBV10-3 to TRBJ1-2, with TRBD1 as a possible D gene (5 bases). CDR3 size: 13 residues. In germline, CDR1 is ENHRY, CDR2 SYGVKD. The ends were cut back, 2 bases at V and 8 bases at J, with 12 bases in the middle. CDR3 amino acids: CAISEQGRSGYTF. The DNA for the CDR3 is TGTGCCATCAGTGAGCAGGGTCGGAGCGGCTACACCTTC.

The V call is TRBV11-2, the J call TRBJ1-6, with 8 nucleotides matching TRBD1. This CDR3 spans 16 amino acids. The germline V gene encodes CDR1 SGHAT and CDR2 FQNNGV. V was clipped by 5 bases and J by 0 bases; unmatched bases: 3. CDR3: CASSVTGGSYNSPLHF. CDR3 bases: TGTGCCAGCAGCGTTACAGGGGGCTCCTATAATTCACCCCTCCACTTT. Combining the CDR3 with reference TRBV11-2 and TRBJ1-6 gives the whole variable domain EAGVAQSPRYKIIEKRQSVAFWCNPISGHATLYWYQQILGQGPKLLIQFQNNGVVDDSQLPKDRFSAERLKGVDSTLKIQPAKLEDSAVYLCASSVTGGSYNSPLHFGNGTRLTVT.

The rearrangement joins TRBV6-1 to TRBJ2-5; D is perhaps TRBD1 or TRBD2 (5 bases each). In germline, CDR1 is MNHNS, CDR2 SASEGT. The CDR3 is 15 residues long. V was clipped by 4 bases and J by 1 base, with 13 bases between them. CDR3 sequence reads: CASSARGSSQETQYF. The CDR3 coding sequence is TGTGCCAGCAGTGCCCGGGGCAGCAGCCAAGAGACCCAGTACTTC.

The CDR3 nucleotides read TGTGCCAGCAGCCCTCGGACCGTCAACACTGAAGCTTTCTTT. Amino acid sequence: CASSPRTVNTEAFF. This rearrangement joins TRBV9 to TRBJ1-1; D remains ambiguous. The CDR3 is 14 amino acids. The V end was cut by 4 bases, the J end by 2 bases, with 12 bases between. CDR1 is SGDLS and CDR2 is YYNGEE in the germline V gene.

This rearrangement joins TRBV2 to TRBJ2-3; 8 bases fit TRBD1. In germline, CDR1 is SNHLY, CDR2 FYNNEI. The ends lost 3 bases at V and 1 base at J; junction bases unmatched: 6. CDR3 length: 16 amino acids. Written as DNA, the CDR3 is TGTGCCAGCAGTGATGGGTGGGGACAGGGCACAGATACGCAGTATTTT. The encoded protein is CASSDGWGQGTDTQYF.

The gene calls are TRBV5-8 and TRBJ2-1, with unresolved D. Germline lookup yields CDR1 SGHTS and CDR2 YDEGEE. V dropped 0 bases and J dropped 6 bases, with 4 bases sitting between them. The CDR3 totals 12 residues. CDR3 residues: CASSLGGNEQFF. The CDR3 bases are TGTGCCAGCAGCTTGGGAGGCAATGAGCAGTTCTTC.

The gene calls are TRBV4-3 and TRBJ2-7; D tentatively reads TRBD1 or TRBD2 (7 bases each). The CDR3 is 18 amino acids. Trimming left V 4 bases short and J 6 bases short, with 28 bases between. CDR1 and CDR2 (germline): LGHNA, YSLEER. The CDR3 reads CASSPRQGGMGASGEQYF. The CDR3 DNA sequence: TGCGCCAGCAGCCCCCGACAGGGAGGGATGGGGGCGTCCGGCGAGCAGTACTTC.

A remark on this clone: The junction departs from the called germline gene at one end, perhaps through a read error. J is TRBJ2-5 and V is TRBV7-7; TRBD2 aligns across 7 bases. CDR1 and CDR2 from the germline V gene are SSHAT and FNYEAQ (reference sequence). The CDR3 length is 16 residues. CDR3 sequence: CASSLGSGTGVETQYF. The CDR3 DNA is TGTGCTAGCAGCTTAGGGAGCGGGACGGGGGTGGAGACCCAGTACTTC. Complete variable domain (other parts from reference TRBV7-7 and TRBJ2-5): GAGVSQSPRYKVTKRGQDVTLRCDPISSHATLYWYQQALGQGPEFLTYFNYEAQPDKSGLPSDRFSAERPEGSISTLTIQRTEQRDSAMYRCASSLGSGTGVETQYFGPGTRLLVL.

The chain combines TRBV19 with TRBJ2-1; 11 nucleotides align to TRBD2. From germline, CDR1 is LNHDA and CDR2 SQIVND (reference sequence). CDR3 size: 14 residues. J gave up 8 bases and V 6 bases, and 6 bases lay outside the gene matches. The CDR3 region has the DNA TGTGCCAGTAGCCTAGCGGGAGGTGGGCATGAGCAGTTCTTC. It specifies CASSLAGGGHEQFF.

The rearrangement uses TRBV2 and TRBJ1-2; possibly TRBD1 for D (6 bases). The CDR3 extends over 12 amino acids. The V gene lost 6 bases and the J gene lost 8 bases, with 13 bases spanning the gap. Germline CDR1 and CDR2: SNHLY and FYNNEI. The DNA for the CDR3 is TGTGCCAGCAGACAGGGTTTTAGCGGCTACACCTTC. The encoded protein is CASRQGFSGYTF.

V usage is TRBV6-6 and J usage is TRBJ1-4; D is perhaps TRBD1 (6 bases). Germline loops: CDR1 MNHNY, CDR2 SVGAGI (reference sequence). The CDR3 runs 14 residues. Between the trimmed V and J ends, which lost 8 bases and 6 bases, there was a span of 16 bases. This CDR3 reads CASASGVGYEKLFF. In DNA, the CDR3 is TGTGCCAGCGCTTCAGGGGTAGGGTATGAAAAACTGTTTTTT.

This clone appeared a few times. The J gene is TRBJ1-4, the V gene TRBV9; 8 positions agree with TRBD1. With V trimmed by 3 bases and J by 7 bases, 11 bases remained unmatched. This CDR3 has 16 amino acids. Germline CDR1 is SGDLS and CDR2 is YYNGEE. The chain's CDR3 is CASSANTGGGTEKLFF. The DNA for the CDR3 is TGTGCCAGCAGCGCAAACACAGGGGGTGGCACTGAAAAACTGTTTTTT.

The chain is built from TRBV5-4 and TRBJ1-2, with a weak D call TRBD1 (5 bases). The CDR3 length is 14 residues. The V end was cut by 0 bases, the J end by 6 bases, with 12 bases between. The germline gives CDR1 SGHNT, CDR2 YYREEE (reference sequence). The CDR3 region is CASSLEGRGHGYTF. The CDR3 DNA reads TGTGCCAGCAGCTTGGAGGGGCGAGGGCATGGCTACACCTTC.

V usage is TRBV6-6 and J usage is TRBJ1-1, with 7 bases lining up with TRBD1. This CDR3 region has 14 residues. V lost 6 bases and J lost 2; bases outside the gene matches: 6. Per the germline V gene, CDR1 is MNHNY and CDR2 is SVGAGI (reference sequence). CDR3 sequence reads: CASRGTERNTEAFF. CDR3 nucleotides: TGTGCCAGCAGGGGGACAGAAAGAAACACTGAAGCTTTCTTT.

The chain has TRBV7-9 and TRBJ2-7; TRBD2 matches at 9 bases. Germline loops: CDR1 SEHNR, CDR2 FQNEAQ (reference sequence). This CDR3 spans 15 amino acids. V shed 4 bases, J shed 6 bases, and the junction held 10 bases outside the gene matches. The CDR3 nucleotides are TGTGCCAGCAGCTCGGGGCGAGCGGGGGGACCCGAGCAGTACTTC. Residues: CASSSGRAGGPEQYF.

CDR3: CASSLRTSGGRSYEQYF. In nucleotides, the CDR3 is TGTGCCAGCAGTTTACGAACTAGCGGAGGAAGATCCTACGAGCAGTACTTC. The chain is built from TRBV27 and TRBJ2-7, with 8 bases fitting TRBD2. CDR3 size: 17 residues. The V gene end was trimmed by 2 bases and the J gene end by 1 base; junction bases not matched to a gene: 10. From germline, CDR1 is MNHEY and CDR2 SMNVEV (reference sequence).

This clone was recorded once. This chain connects TRBV5-1 to TRBJ1-5; D possibly corresponds to TRBD1 (6 bases). CDR1 and CDR2 from the germline V gene are SGHRS and YFSETQ. The V end lost 4 bases, the J end lost 9 bases, and 20 bases lay between the germline ends. This CDR3 spans 15 amino acids. CDR3 region: CASSPDPTGNWPQHF. CDR3 bases: TGCGCCAGCAGCCCGGATCCTACAGGGAATTGGCCCCAGCATTTT.

The V call is TRBV7-2, the J call TRBJ1-4; 10 bases are shared with TRBD1. This CDR3 is built from 16 residues. Germline trimming cut 1 base from V and 5 bases from J; bases unmatched to any gene: 4. CDR1 and CDR2 (germline): SGHTA, FQGNSA. This CDR3 is CASSLGQGATNEKLFF. In nucleotides, the CDR3 is TGTGCCAGCAGCTTAGGACAGGGGGCCACGAATGAAAAACTGTTTTTT. Full variable domain (remainder filled in from reference TRBV7-2 and TRBJ1-4): GAGVSQSPSNKVTEKGKDVELRCDPISGHTALYWYRQSLGQGLEFLIYFQGNSAPDKSGLPSDRFSAERTGGSVSTLTIQRTQQEDSAVYLCASSLGQGATNEKLFFGSGTQLSVL.

The V and J genes are TRBV6-1 and TRBJ2-7, with a possible D match to TRBD1 (6 bases). The length of the CDR3 is 14 residues. Germline CDR1 and CDR2: MNHNS and SASEGT. V lost 1 base and J lost 2, with 9 bases in between. In DNA, the CDR3 is TGTGCCAGCAGTGAAGATTGGACAGCCTACGAGCAGTACTTC. This encodes CASSEDWTAYEQYF.

The chain joins TRBV11-2 to TRBJ1-6; D not resolved. V lost 1 base, J lost 0 bases, and 10 bases lay in between. This CDR3 has 17 residues. Germline CDR1 is SGHAT and CDR2 is FQNNGV. This CDR3 reads CASSLGAALSYNSPLHF. DNA for the CDR3: TGTGCCAGCAGCTTAGGGGCGGCTCTCTCCTATAATTCACCCCTCCACTTT.

The rearrangement uses TRBV27 and TRBJ1-1; unclear D gene. The CDR3 spans 15 residues. Germline values: CDR1 MNHEY, CDR2 SMNVEV (reference sequence). Deletions cut 2 bases from V and 2 bases from J, with 12 bases between. CDR3 amino acids: CASSLVFGGNTEAFF. The CDR3 region has the DNA TGTGCCAGCAGTTTAGTGTTTGGAGGAAACACTGAAGCTTTCTTT.

J is TRBJ2-3 and V is TRBV5-1, with D unclear. The CDR3 has 13 residues. Germline V gene lookup returns CDR1 SGHRS and CDR2 YFSETQ. The V gene lost 4 bases and the J gene lost 2 bases, with 8 bases spanning the gap. The CDR3 DNA sequence: TGCGCCAGCAGCAGGACCGCCACAGATACGCAGTATTTT. Encoded protein: CASSRTATDTQYF.

The V and J genes are TRBV15 and TRBJ2-7; TRBD1 matches 11 bases. V was clipped by 2 bases and J by 4 bases; unmatched bases: 7. The CDR3 is 16 residues long. The germline V gene encodes CDR1 LNHNV and CDR2 YYDKDF (reference sequence). The DNA for the CDR3 is TGTGCCACCAGCAGACAACCGGGACAGGGGGATTACGAGCAGTACTTC. Its protein is CATSRQPGQGDYEQYF.

The chain carries TRBV30 and TRBJ1-2; TRBD1 matches at 7 bases. The V segment lost 4 bases and the J segment 4 bases; nucleotides outside the gene matches: 9. The CDR3 is made up of 14 amino acids. Germline assignment: CDR1 GTSNPN and CDR2 SVGIG (reference sequence). The CDR3 loop reads CAWTPDRRGYGYTF. The CDR3 DNA follows: TGTGCCTGGACCCCGGACAGGAGGGGCTATGGCTACACCTTC.

The chain joins TRBV9 to TRBJ2-1; 14 nucleotides agree with TRBD2. The germline V gene encodes CDR1 SGDLS and CDR2 YYNGEE. This CDR3 is 17 amino acids long. V shed 3 bases and J 3 bases; nucleotides not matched to a gene: 5. Here the CDR3 DNA reads TGTGCCAGCAGCGGAACCGGGACTAGCGGGAGCTACAATGAGCAGTTCTTC. The encoded protein is CASSGTGTSGSYNEQFF.

The chain employs TRBV18 and TRBJ2-7; weak D call: TRBD2 (6 bases). The CDR3 spans 15 residues. The germline V gene has CDR1 KGHSH and CDR2 LQKENI. The V end lost 4 bases, the J end lost 6 bases, and 19 bases lay between the germline ends. This CDR3 reads CASSRSISGVGEQYF. The DNA of the CDR3 is TGTGCCAGCTCACGGTCTATTTCGGGGGTTGGCGAGCAGTACTTC.

The chain is built from TRBV10-3 and TRBJ2-7; D unresolved. Germline loops: CDR1 ENHRY, CDR2 SYGVKD. V lost 10 bases to trimming and J lost 3 bases, with 16 bases between them. The length of the CDR3 is 13 residues. The CDR3 loop reads CATIQWDGYEQYF. In nucleotides, the CDR3 is TGTGCCACCATACAGTGGGATGGCTACGAGCAGTACTTC.

The table lists this clone with a count of one. This rearrangement joins TRBV19 to TRBJ2-3; 7 bases fit TRBD2. Losses at the gene ends were 5 bases for V and 1 base for J; bases not matched to a gene: 3. The CDR3 runs 14 residues. The germline V gene has CDR1 LNHDA and CDR2 SQIVND (reference sequence). CDR3 in DNA: TGTGCCAGTAGTTCTGCGGGGGGCACAGATACGCAGTATTTT. As protein: CASSSAGGTDTQYF.

Of note for this clone: The junction departs from the called germline gene at one end, perhaps through a read error. This rearrangement joins TRBV4-3 to TRBJ2-1; D is ambiguous. There are 14 residues in the CDR3. Germline V CDR1 and CDR2: LGHNA, YSLEER. The CDR3 nucleotides read TGCGCCAGCGGCCAACAACCGTACATGAATGAGCAGTTCTTC. Residues: CASGQQPYMNEQFF.